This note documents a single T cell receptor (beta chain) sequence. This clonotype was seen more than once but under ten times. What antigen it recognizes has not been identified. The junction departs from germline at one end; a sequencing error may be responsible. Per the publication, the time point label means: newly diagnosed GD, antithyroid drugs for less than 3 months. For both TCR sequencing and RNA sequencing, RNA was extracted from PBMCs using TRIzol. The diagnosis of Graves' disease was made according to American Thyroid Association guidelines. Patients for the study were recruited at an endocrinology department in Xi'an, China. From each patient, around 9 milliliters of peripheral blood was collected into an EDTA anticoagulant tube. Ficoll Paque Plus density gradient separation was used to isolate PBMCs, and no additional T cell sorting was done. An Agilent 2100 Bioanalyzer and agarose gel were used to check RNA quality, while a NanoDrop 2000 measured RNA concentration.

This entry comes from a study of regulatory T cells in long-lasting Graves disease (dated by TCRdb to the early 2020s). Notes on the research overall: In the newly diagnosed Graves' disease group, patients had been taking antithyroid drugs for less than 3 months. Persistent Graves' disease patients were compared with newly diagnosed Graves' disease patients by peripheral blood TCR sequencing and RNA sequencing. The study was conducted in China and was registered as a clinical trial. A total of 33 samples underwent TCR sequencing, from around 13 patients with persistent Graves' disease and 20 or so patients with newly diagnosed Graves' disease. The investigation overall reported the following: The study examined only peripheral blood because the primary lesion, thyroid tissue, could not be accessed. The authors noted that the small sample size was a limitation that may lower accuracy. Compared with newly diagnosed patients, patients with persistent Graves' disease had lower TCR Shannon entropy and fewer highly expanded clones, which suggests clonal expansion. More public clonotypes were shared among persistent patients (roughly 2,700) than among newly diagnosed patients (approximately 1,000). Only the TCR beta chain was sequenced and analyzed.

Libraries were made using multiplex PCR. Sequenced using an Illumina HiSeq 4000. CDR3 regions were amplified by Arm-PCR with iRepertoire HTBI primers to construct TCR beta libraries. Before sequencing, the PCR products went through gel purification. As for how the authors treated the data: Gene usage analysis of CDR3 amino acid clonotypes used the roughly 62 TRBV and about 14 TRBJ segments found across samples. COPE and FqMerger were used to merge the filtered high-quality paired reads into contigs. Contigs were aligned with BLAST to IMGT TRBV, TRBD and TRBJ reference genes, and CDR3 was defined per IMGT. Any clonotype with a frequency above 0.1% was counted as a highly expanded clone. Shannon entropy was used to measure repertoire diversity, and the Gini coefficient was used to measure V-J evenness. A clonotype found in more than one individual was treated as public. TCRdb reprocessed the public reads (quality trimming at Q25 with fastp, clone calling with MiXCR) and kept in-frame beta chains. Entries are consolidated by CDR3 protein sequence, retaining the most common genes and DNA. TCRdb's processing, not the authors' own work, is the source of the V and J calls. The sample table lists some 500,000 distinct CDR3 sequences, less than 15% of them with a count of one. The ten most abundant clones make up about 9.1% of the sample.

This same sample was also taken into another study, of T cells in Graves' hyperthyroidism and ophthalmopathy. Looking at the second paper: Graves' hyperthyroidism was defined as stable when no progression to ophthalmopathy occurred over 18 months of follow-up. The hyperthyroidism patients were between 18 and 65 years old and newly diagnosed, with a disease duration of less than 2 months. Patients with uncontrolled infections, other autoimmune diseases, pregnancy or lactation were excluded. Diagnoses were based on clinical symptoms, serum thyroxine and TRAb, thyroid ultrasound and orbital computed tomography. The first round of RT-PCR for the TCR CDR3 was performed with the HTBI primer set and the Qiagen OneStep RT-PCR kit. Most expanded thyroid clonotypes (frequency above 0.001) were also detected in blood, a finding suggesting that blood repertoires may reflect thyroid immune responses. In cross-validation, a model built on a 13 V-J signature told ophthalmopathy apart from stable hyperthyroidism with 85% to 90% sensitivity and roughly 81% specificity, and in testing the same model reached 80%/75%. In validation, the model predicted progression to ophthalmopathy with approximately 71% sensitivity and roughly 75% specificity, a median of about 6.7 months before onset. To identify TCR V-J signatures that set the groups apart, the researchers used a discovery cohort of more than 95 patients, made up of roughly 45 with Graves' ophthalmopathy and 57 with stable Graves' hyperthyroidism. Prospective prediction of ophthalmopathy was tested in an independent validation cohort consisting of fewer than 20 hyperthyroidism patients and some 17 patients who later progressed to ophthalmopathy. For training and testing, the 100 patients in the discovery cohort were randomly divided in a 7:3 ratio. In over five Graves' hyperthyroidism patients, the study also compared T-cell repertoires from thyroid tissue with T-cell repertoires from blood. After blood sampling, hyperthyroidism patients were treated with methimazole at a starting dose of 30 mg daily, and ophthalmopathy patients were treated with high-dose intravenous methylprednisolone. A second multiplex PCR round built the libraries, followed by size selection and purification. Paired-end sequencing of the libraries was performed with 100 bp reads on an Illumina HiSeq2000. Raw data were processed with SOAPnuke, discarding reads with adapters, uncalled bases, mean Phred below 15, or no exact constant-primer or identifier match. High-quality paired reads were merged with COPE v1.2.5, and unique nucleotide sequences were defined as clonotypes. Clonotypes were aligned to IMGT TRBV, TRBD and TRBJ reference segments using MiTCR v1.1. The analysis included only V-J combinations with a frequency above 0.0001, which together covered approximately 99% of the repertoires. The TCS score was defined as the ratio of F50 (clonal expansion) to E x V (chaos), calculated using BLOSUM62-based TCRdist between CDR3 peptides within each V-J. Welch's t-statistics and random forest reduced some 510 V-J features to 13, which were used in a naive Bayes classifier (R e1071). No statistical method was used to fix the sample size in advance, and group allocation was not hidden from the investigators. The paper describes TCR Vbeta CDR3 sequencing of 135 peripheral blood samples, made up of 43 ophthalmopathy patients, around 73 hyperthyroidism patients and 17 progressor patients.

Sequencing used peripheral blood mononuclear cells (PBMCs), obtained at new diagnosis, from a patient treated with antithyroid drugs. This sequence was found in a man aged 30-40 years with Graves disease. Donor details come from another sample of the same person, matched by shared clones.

The nucleotide sequence reads as follows: TGTGCCCGCAGTTTCCAACCGAGCCAGGGACTAGCGGGAAGGATCCAAGAGACCCAGTACTTC. This is translated as CARSFQPSQGLAGRIQETQYF. The chain joins TRBV27 to TRBJ2-5, and 13 junctional nucleotides match TRBD2. The germline V gene (reference sequence) sets CDR1 to MNHEY and CDR2 to SMNVEV. From its cysteine to its phenylalanine, the CDR3 spans 21 amino acids. Only CDR3 DNA remains: 63 bases, in frame from the first base.